These 25 T cell receptor beta chains were sequenced from one sample in a study of cytomegalovirus exposure and HLA in healthy donors. With 60 Vbeta and 13 Jbeta primers, the PCR was carried out. Data came from immunoSEQ multiplex PCR; TCRdb stores just in-frame clones and leaves some out. The sample lists around 210,000 clones; approximately 78% were seen once. Sequenced input: PBMCs. The receptors stem from a boy between 10 and 17 years old in good health and CMV-seronegative.

The chain carries TRBV5-5 and TRBJ2-3; 8 bases map to TRBD1. The CDR3 has 16 amino acids. Unmatched junction bases numbered 7, after V lost 4 bases and J lost 0 bases. Germline CDR1 is SGHKS and CDR2 is YYEKEE (reference sequence). Written as DNA, the CDR3 is TGTGCCAGCAGCCTACGGACAGGGAGGAGCACAGATACGCAGTATTTT. Its protein is CASSLRTGRSTDTQYF.

This clone was found once. The chain links TRBV30 to TRBJ2-5, with D maybe TRBD1 (7 bases). The end of the DNA is better explained by TRBJ2-7, so the J call may be wrong. The CDR3 covers 14 residues. Germline CDR1 GTSNPN, CDR2 SVGIG (reference sequence). CDR3 sequence reads: CAWSPGGSQYEQYF. Here the CDR3 DNA reads TGTGCCTGGAGCCCAGGGGGGTCCCAGTACGAGCAGTACTTC.

This clone has just a few counts. This rearrangement joins TRBV5-5 to TRBJ2-5, with D maybe TRBD2 (6 bases). V was pared by 5 bases and J by 3 bases, with 14 bases between. CDR1 and CDR2 from the germline V gene are SGHKS and YYEKEE (reference sequence). The CDR3 runs to 14 residues. The CDR3 sequence: CASRPGLFEETQYF. The CDR3 DNA reads as TGTGCCAGCAGACCAGGACTATTTGAAGAGACCCAGTACTTC.

J is TRBJ2-2 and V is TRBV6-4, with 12 bases matching TRBD2. The V gene's germline CDR1 is MRHNA and CDR2 SNTAGT. The junction had 9 bases not matched to a gene; V was cut back by 4 bases and J by 6 bases. CDR3 length: 17 amino acids. Written as DNA, the CDR3 is TGTGCCAGCAGTGCCAGACTAGCGGGAGTTCTGGCCGGGGAGCTGTTTTTT. Its protein is CASSARLAGVLAGELFF.

This sequence joins TRBV7-6 and TRBJ2-7, with TRBD2 matching over 7 bases. The CDR3 runs to 16 residues. Per the germline V gene, CDR1 is SGHVS and CDR2 is FNYEAQ. V gave up 5 bases and J gave up 5 bases; unmatched junction bases: 15. The CDR3: CASSGEVGGRRNEQYF. The CDR3, as DNA: TGTGCCAGCAGCGGAGAGGTGGGCGGGAGAAGGAACGAGCAGTACTTC.

The rearrangement links TRBV11-2 to TRBJ2-7; 7 positions agree with TRBD1. Germline CDR1 is SGHAT and CDR2 is FQNNGV. V dropped 6 bases and J dropped 4; count of bases not matched to a gene: 12. CDR3 length equals 15 residues. The CDR3 region is CASRATGSGRYEQYF. For the CDR3, the DNA is TGTGCCAGCAGGGCGACAGGGTCGGGCCGATACGAGCAGTACTTC.

The rearrangement joins TRBV7-2 to TRBJ2-1; 9 positions match TRBD2. Germline CDR1 is SGHTA and CDR2 is FQGNSA. CDR3 length: 16 residues. J lost 8 bases, V lost 5 bases, and 13 bases had no gene match. The CDR3 bases are TGTGCCAGCAGCCCCCCCGGCGGGAGGGCCCTCGATGAGCAGTTCTTC. This translates into CASSPPGGRALDEQFF.

The CDR3 reads CASSPGDRARTYEQYF. The CDR3 DNA sequence: TGTGCCAGCTCACCAGGGGACAGGGCACGGACCTACGAGCAGTACTTC. This chain links TRBV18 with TRBJ2-7; 9 bases are a match to TRBD1. The ends lost 2 bases at V and 2 bases at J; junction bases unmatched: 7. The CDR3 runs 16 residues. The germline V gene encodes CDR1 KGHSH and CDR2 LQKENI.

This clone has more than one count but fewer than ten. The genes are TRBV11-3 and TRBJ1-1, with TRBD1 as a possible D gene (5 bases). Germline values: CDR1 SGHNT, CDR2 YENEEA. V gave up 5 bases and J gave up 11 bases, with 18 bases separating them. The CDR3 spans 13 residues. The CDR3 sequence: CASSGATARLAFF. The CDR3 DNA sequence: TGTGCCAGCAGCGGAGCGACAGCAAGGTTGGCTTTCTTT.

The chain employs TRBV5-4 and TRBJ1-1; D not resolved. V lost 0 bases and J lost 1, with 7 bases in between. Germline V CDR1 and CDR2: SGHNT, YYREEE (reference sequence). The CDR3 is 14 residues long. The CDR3 loop reads CASSLDPGNTEAFF. In DNA, the CDR3 is TGTGCCAGCAGCTTGGATCCGGGGAACACTGAAGCTTTCTTT.

The chain combines TRBV9 with TRBJ1-2, with D possibly TRBD1 on 6 matching bases. There are 14 residues in the CDR3. V was trimmed by 0 bases and J by 7 bases, leaving 13 bases between them. The germline CDR1 and CDR2 sequences are SGDLS and YYNGEE. The CDR3 reads CASSVAVTGSGYTF. The CDR3 nucleotides read TGTGCCAGCAGCGTAGCAGTTACAGGGAGTGGCTACACCTTC.

The V call is TRBV7-7, the J call TRBJ2-3; D remains unclear. V lost 5 bases and J 6 bases, leaving 12 bases between the germline ends. The CDR3 covers 13 residues. The V gene's germline CDR1 is SSHAT and CDR2 FNYEAQ (reference sequence). CDR3 sequence: CASSPLSLDTQYF. CDR3 DNA: TGTGCCAGCAGCCCCCTGTCCCTCGATACGCAGTATTTT.

This clone was found a few times. The chain joins TRBV15 to TRBJ1-5; D is ambiguous. Trimming removed 3 bases from V and 6 bases from J, with 18 bases in between. CDR1 LNHNV and CDR2 YYDKDF come from the germline V gene (reference sequence). The CDR3 extends over 16 amino acids. CDR3: CATSRSSRFRGQPQHF. In DNA, the CDR3 is TGTGCCACCAGCAGGTCGTCCAGGTTTCGGGGTCAGCCCCAGCATTTT.

This clone was observed once. V is TRBV11-2 and J is TRBJ2-7; D is ambiguous. Germline CDR1 reads SGHAT; CDR2 reads FQNNGV. The V end lost 5 bases, the J end lost 2 bases, and 7 bases lay between the germline ends. There are 12 residues in the CDR3. The CDR3 bases are TGTGCCAGCAGCGAACAAGCCTACGAGCAGTACTTC. Translated: CASSEQAYEQYF.

This clone has just one count. V gene TRBV2 combines with J gene TRBJ2-7; D is perhaps TRBD2 (5 bases). CDR3 size: 17 residues. Trimming left V 8 bases short and J 0 bases short, with 23 bases between. The germline CDR1 and CDR2 sequences are SNHLY and FYNNEI. The CDR3 DNA reads TGTGCCAGCGAATTTACTAGGGCAGCGAGCTCCTCCTACGAGCAGTACTTC. Its protein is CASEFTRAASSSYEQYF. The variable domain in full, with the rest retrieved from reference TRBV2 and TRBJ2-7, is EPEVTQTPSHQVTQMGQEVILRCVPISNHLYFYWYRQILGQKVEFLVSFYNNEISEKSEIFDDQFSVERPDGSNFTLKIRSTKLEDSAMYFCASEFTRAASSSYEQYFGPGTRLTVT.

The V call is TRBV30, the J call TRBJ2-3, with D tentatively TRBD2 (5 bases). The germline V gene encodes CDR1 GTSNPN and CDR2 SVGIG (reference sequence). This CDR3 has 15 amino acids. V was trimmed by 2 bases and J by 3 bases, leaving 15 bases between them. CDR3 amino acids: CAWSLGLASTDTQYF. The CDR3 DNA reads TGTGCCTGGAGTTTAGGACTGGCCAGTACAGATACGCAGTATTTT. The full variable domain, with the rest looked up from reference TRBV30 and TRBJ2-3, is SQTIHQWPATLVQPVGSPLSLECTVEGTSNPNLYWYRQAAGRGLQLLFYSVGIGQISSEVPQNLSASRPQDRQFILSSKKLLLSDSGFYLCAWSLGLASTDTQYFGPGTRLTVL.

The J gene is TRBJ1-2, the V gene TRBV25-1; no reliable D call. The CDR3 consists of 13 residues. V shed 3 bases and J shed 3 bases, with 8 bases lying between them. Looked up from germline, CDR1 is MGHDK and CDR2 is SYGVNS. Here the CDR3 DNA reads TGTGCCAGCAGTGATACGGTTGACTATGGCTACACCTTC. Amino acid sequence: CASSDTVDYGYTF.

The genes are TRBV4-2 and TRBJ1-4; TRBD1 matches at 9 bases. Trimming took 6 bases from V and 8 from J; bases not matched to a gene: 7. This CDR3 is 14 amino acids long. Germline V gives CDR1 LGHNA, CDR2 YNFKEQ. CDR3 amino acids: CASSTADRGEKLFF. Here the CDR3 DNA reads TGTGCCAGCAGTACCGCGGACAGGGGCGAAAAACTGTTTTTT.

The V call is TRBV27, the J call TRBJ2-7; 12 bases map to TRBD2. Trimming took 6 bases from V and 3 from J; bases not matched to a gene: 0. Germline loops: CDR1 MNHEY, CDR2 SMNVEV (reference sequence). There are 13 residues in the CDR3. In DNA, the CDR3 is TGTGCCAGCAGGGGACTAGCGGGCTACGAGCAGTACTTC. This sequence encodes CASRGLAGYEQYF.

The chain is built from TRBV7-9 and TRBJ2-3; 8 bases map to TRBD2. Germline V lookup: CDR1 SEHNR, CDR2 FQNEAQ (reference sequence). The V gene end was trimmed by 5 bases and the J gene end by 0 bases; junction bases not matched to a gene: 13. There are 18 residues in the CDR3. CDR3: CASSLPASGGLSTDTQYF. Here the CDR3 DNA reads TGTGCCAGCAGCCTGCCCGCCTCGGGAGGGCTAAGCACAGATACGCAGTATTTT.

The chain combines TRBV29-1 with TRBJ1-1; D not certain. CDR3 length: 12 amino acids. Trimming removed 4 bases at V and 0 bases at J, with 6 bases between. Germline CDR1 reads SQVTM; CDR2 reads ANQGSEA. Written as DNA, the CDR3 is TGCAGCGTTGGAAGCTTGAACACTGAAGCTTTCTTT. This gives the protein CSVGSLNTEAFF.

This chain joins TRBV23-1 and TRBJ1-1; D is undetermined. TRBV23-1 is treated as an ORF (open reading frame) with a function not yet certain. Trimming removed 8 bases from V and 2 bases from J, with 12 bases in between. The CDR3 extends over 13 amino acids. This chain's CDR3 is CASLGQRNTEAFF. CDR3 DNA sequence: TGCGCCAGCCTAGGTCAGAGAAACACTGAAGCTTTCTTT.

The chain couples TRBV18 to TRBJ2-5, with D tentatively TRBD2 (6 bases). V dropped 2 bases and J dropped 1 base, with 11 bases sitting between them. Germline assignment: CDR1 KGHSH and CDR2 LQKENI. This CDR3 region has 15 residues. The CDR3 region has the DNA TGTGCCAGCTCACCAATGCGGGGCCTCCAAGAGACCCAGTACTTC. Translating gives CASSPMRGLQETQYF.

The rearrangement links TRBV6-5 to TRBJ1-1; D unresolved. The CDR3 has 15 residues. Germline-derived CDR1 and CDR2 are MNHEY and SVGAGI. V was cut by 6 bases and J by 0 bases, with 14 bases left in between. CDR3 DNA sequence: TGTGCCAGCAGAACGCGGGGTCAAGTGAACACTGAAGCTTTCTTT. It translates to CASRTRGQVNTEAFF.

Turning to this clone: One end of the junction fails to match germline, which may point to a read error. The chain links TRBV7-9 to TRBJ2-5, with TRBD2 as a possible D gene (6 bases). Germline lookup yields CDR1 SEHNR and CDR2 FQNEAQ (reference sequence). The CDR3 contains 16 residues. In nucleotides, the CDR3 is TGTTCCAGCAGCCCGTGGCTGGGTATGGGAGGAGAGACCCAGTACTTC. Encoded protein: CSSSPWLGMGGETQYF.